The 8 T cell receptor beta chains in this list originate from one sample, sequenced in a study of blood T cell repertoires in COVID-19. TCRdb's copy holds only in-frame clones and misses some; the assay was immunoSEQ multiplex PCR. The table includes approximately 90,000 clones, around 88% detected once. The sample taken for sequencing was peripheral blood. These receptors were collected from a man in his 60s with acute or convalescent COVID-19.

This clone was counted a few times. This sample includes further DNA sequences coding for the same CDR3. The chain employs TRBV19 and TRBJ1-2; D uncertain. This CDR3 has 13 residues. V lost 2 bases, J lost 6 bases, and 10 bases lay in between. The germline gives CDR1 LNHDA, CDR2 SQIVND (reference sequence). CDR3: CASSIRGNHGYTF. In DNA form, the CDR3 reads TGTGCCAGTAGTATACGCGGGAACCATGGCTACACCTTC.

This clone occurred a few times. The chain joins TRBV5-1 to TRBJ2-7; 9 positions match TRBD1. V was clipped by 4 bases and J by 3 bases; unmatched bases: 8. Germline lookup yields CDR1 SGHRS and CDR2 YFSETQ. The CDR3 is made up of 15 amino acids. The CDR3 coding sequence is TGCGCCAGCAGCCTACTCGGGACAGGGTACTACGAGCAGTACTTC. Residues: CASSLLGTGYYEQYF.

The chain links TRBV19 to TRBJ1-3; D may be TRBD1 (5 bases). Trimming removed 3 bases at V and 0 bases at J, with 15 bases between. Germline CDR1 and CDR2: LNHDA and SQIVND (reference sequence). The CDR3 length is 17 residues. The CDR3 loop is CASSIGGAGPSGNTIYF. The CDR3 DNA reads as TGTGCCAGTAGTATTGGCGGGGCAGGTCCCTCTGGAAACACCATATATTTT.

V is TRBV9 and J is TRBJ2-1, with TRBD2 matching 10 bases. The CDR3 covers 18 residues. CDR1 SGDLS and CDR2 YYNGEE come from the germline V gene. Trimming cost V 0 bases and J 0 bases; bases outside gene matches: 6. The CDR3 DNA reads TGTGCCAGCAGCGTAGCCGCTAGCGGGGGAAGCTCCTACAATGAGCAGTTCTTC. Protein: CASSVAASGGSSYNEQFF.

J is TRBJ1-1 and V is TRBV19; maybe TRBD1 (6 bases). V lost 7 bases and J lost 3, with 18 bases in between. Per germline, CDR1 LNHDA and CDR2 SQIVND (reference sequence). CDR3 size: 15 residues. The CDR3 region has the DNA TGTGCCAGTACCGATAACGCGGGGGGGCACACTGAAGCTTTCTTT. This sequence encodes CASTDNAGGHTEAFF. The variable domain in full, completed from reference TRBV19 and TRBJ1-1, reads DGGITQSPKYLFRKEGQNVTLSCEQNLNHDAMYWYRQDPGQGLRLIYYSQIVNDFQKGDIAEGYSVSREKKESFPLTVTSAQKNPTAFYLCASTDNAGGHTEAFFGQGTRLTVV.

The CDR3 coding sequence is TGTGCCTGGAGTGTTATTTCCACAGATACGCAGTATTTT. Translation gives CAWSVISTDTQYF. The V call is TRBV30, the J call TRBJ2-3; D uncertain. CDR3 length: 13 amino acids. Deletions cut 0 bases from V and 2 bases from J, with 6 bases between. Germline CDR1 reads GTSNPN; CDR2 reads SVGIG (reference sequence).

The rearrangement uses TRBV3-1 (or the pseudogene TRBV3-2) and TRBJ1-2; maybe TRBD1 (5 bases). CDR1 is LGHDT and CDR2 is YNNKEL in the germline V gene (reference sequence). V was clipped by 4 bases and J by 6 bases, with 12 bases between them. The CDR3 loop spans 13 amino acids. This CDR3 is CASSRRGWDGYTF. The CDR3 DNA reads as TGTGCCAGCAGCCGGAGGGGCTGGGATGGCTACACCTTC.

The table lists this clone with a count of one. The chain recombines TRBV30 with TRBJ1-2; TRBD1 might be the D (5 bases). The V gene's germline CDR1 is GTSNPN and CDR2 SVGIG (reference sequence). With 8 bases removed from V and 8 bases from J, the gap between germline ends came to 15 bases. The CDR3 length is 11 residues. CDR3 bases: TGTGCCCACTCCCACAGGAACGGCTACACCTTC. It translates to CAHSHRNGYTF.